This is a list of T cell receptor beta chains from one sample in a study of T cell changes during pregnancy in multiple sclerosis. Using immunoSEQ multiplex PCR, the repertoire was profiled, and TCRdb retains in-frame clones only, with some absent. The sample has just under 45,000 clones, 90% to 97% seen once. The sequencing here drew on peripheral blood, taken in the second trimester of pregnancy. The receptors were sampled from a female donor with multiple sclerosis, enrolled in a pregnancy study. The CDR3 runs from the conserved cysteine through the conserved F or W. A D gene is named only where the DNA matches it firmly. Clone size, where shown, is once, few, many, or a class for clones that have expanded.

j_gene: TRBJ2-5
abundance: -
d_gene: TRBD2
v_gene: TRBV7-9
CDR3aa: CASSLRTSGTETQYF
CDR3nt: TGTGCCAGCAGCTTAAGGACTAGCGGGACTGAGACCCAGTACTTC

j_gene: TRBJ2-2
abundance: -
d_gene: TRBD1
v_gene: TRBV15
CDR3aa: CATSSLQGGQANTGELFF
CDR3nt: TGTGCCACCAGCAGCCTACAAGGCGGACAGGCGAACACCGGGGAGCTGTTTTTT

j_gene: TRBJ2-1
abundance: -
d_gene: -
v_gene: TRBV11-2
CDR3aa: CASSLGLGNEQFF
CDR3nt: TGTGCCAGCAGCTTAGGCCTCGGGAATGAGCAGTTCTTC

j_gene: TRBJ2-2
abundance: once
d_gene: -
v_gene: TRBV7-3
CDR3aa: CASSLGRGNTGELFF
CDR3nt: TGTGCCAGCAGCTTAGGGCGGGGGAACACCGGGGAGCTGTTTTTT

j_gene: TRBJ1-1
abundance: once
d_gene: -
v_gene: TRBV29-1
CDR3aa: CSVEKTVEAFF
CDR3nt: TGCAGCGTTGAAAAAACAGTTGAAGCTTTCTTT

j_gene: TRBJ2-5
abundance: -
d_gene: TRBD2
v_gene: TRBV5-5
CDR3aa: CASSLGAGGKQETQYF
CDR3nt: TGTGCCAGCAGCTTGGGGGCGGGGGGTAAACAAGAGACCCAGTACTTC

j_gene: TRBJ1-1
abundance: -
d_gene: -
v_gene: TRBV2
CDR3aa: CASIKVGEWMKTEAFF
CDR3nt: TGTGCCAGCATAAAGGTAGGAGAATGGATGAAAACTGAAGCTTTCTTT

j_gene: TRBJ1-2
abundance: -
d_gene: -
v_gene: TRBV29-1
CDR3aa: CSVSRDILNYGYTF
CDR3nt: TGCAGCGTTTCTCGGGACATCTTAAACTATGGCTACACCTTC

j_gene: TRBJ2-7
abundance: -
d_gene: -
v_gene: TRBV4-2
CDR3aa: CASSQDLRGGTYEQYF
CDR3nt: TGTGCCAGCAGCCAAGATCTAAGGGGGGGAACCTACGAGCAGTACTTC

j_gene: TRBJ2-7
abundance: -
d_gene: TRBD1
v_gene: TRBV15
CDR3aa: CATSRGGTGTYEQYF
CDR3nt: TGTGCCACCAGCAGAGGAGGGACAGGGACCTACGAGCAGTACTTC

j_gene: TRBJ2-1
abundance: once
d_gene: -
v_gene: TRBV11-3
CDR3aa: CASSPFQRSREQFF
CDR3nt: TGTGCCAGCAGCCCATTCCAGCGGTCCCGAGAGCAGTTCTTC

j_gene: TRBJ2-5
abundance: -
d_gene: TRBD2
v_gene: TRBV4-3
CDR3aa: CASSQGLAGVETQYF
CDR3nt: TGCGCCAGCAGCCAAGGGCTAGCGGGGGTAGAGACCCAGTACTTC

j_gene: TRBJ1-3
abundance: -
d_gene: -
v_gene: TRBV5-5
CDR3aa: CASSLDGSLSGNTIYF
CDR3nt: TGTGCCAGCAGCCTGGACGGTAGTCTCTCTGGAAACACCATATATTTT

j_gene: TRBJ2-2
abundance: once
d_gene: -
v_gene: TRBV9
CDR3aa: CASSVGQGNTGELFF
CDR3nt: TGTGCCAGCAGCGTAGGGCAGGGGAACACCGGGGAGCTGTTTTTT

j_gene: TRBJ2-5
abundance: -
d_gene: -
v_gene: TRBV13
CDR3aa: CASSFAQDQETQYF
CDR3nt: TGTGCCAGCAGCTTCGCTCAGGACCAAGAGACCCAGTACTTC

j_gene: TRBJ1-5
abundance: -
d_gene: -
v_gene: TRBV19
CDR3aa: CASSIRQISNQPQHF
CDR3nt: TGTGCCAGTAGTATAAGACAGATTAGCAATCAGCCCCAGCATTTT

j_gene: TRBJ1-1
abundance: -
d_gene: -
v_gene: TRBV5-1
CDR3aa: CASSLATVRTEAFF
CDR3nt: TGCGCCAGCAGCTTGGCCACGGTGAGGACTGAAGCTTTCTTT

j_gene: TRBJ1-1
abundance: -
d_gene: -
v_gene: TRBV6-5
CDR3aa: CASKGLKTGWAEAFF
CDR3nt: TGTGCCAGCAAAGGTTTAAAAACGGGGTGGGCTGAAGCTTTCTTT

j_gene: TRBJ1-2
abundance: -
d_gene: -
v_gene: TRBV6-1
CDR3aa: CASSEGGGHLYGYTF
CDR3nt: TGTGCCAGCAGTGAAGGGGGCGGCCATCTCTATGGCTACACCTTC

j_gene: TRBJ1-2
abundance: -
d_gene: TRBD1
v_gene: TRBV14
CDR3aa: CASSQWAGTGGASYTF
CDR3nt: TGTGCCAGCAGCCAATGGGCCGGGACAGGGGGCGCAAGCTACACCTTC

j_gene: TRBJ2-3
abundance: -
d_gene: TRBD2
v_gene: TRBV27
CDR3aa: CASSLGTSGPLDTQYF
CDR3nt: TGTGCCAGCAGTTTAGGGACTAGCGGCCCCCTGGATACGCAGTATTTT

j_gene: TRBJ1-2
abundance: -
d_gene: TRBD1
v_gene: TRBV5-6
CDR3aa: CASSLGQGTLYGYTF
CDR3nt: TGTGCCAGCAGCTTGGGACAGGGCACCCTCTATGGCTACACCTTC

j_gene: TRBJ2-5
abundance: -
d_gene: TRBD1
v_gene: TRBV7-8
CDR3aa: CASSSHGTAQETQYF
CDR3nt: TGTGCCAGCAGCTCCCATGGGACAGCACAAGAGACCCAGTACTTC

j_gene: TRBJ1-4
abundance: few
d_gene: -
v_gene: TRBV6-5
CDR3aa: CASSSEGPPGKLFF
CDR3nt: TGTGCCAGCAGTTCTGAGGGTCCGCCAGGAAAACTGTTTTTT

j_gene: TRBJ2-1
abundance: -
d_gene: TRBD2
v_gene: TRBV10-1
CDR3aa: CASSELPGGTSERESSYNEQFF
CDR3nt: TGCGCCAGCAGTGAGTTACCTGGGGGGACTAGCGAGAGGGAGAGCTCCTACAATGAGCAGTTCTTC

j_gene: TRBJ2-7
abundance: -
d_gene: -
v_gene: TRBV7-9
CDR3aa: CASSQGSYEQYF
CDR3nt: TGTGCCAGCAGCCAGGGCTCCTACGAGCAGTACTTC

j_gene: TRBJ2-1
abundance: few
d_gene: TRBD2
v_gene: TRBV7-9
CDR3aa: CASSLVASGRNEQFF
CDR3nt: TGTGCCAGCAGCCTAGTGGCTAGCGGGAGGAATGAGCAGTTCTTC

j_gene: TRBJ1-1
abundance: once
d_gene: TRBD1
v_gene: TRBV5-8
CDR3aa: CASSQLGQGRKATEAFF
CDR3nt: TGTGCCAGCAGCCAATTGGGACAGGGGAGAAAGGCCACTGAAGCTTTCTTT

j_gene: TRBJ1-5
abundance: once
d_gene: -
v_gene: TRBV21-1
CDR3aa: CASSKQGSNQPQHF
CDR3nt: TGTGCCAGCAGCAAACAGGGGAGCAATCAGCCCCAGCATTTT

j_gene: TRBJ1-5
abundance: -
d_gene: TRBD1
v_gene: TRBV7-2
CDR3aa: CASSPQTGARDQPQHF
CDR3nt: TGTGCCAGCAGCCCGCAGACAGGGGCCCGGGATCAGCCCCAGCATTTT

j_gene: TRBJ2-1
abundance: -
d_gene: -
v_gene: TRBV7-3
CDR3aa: CASSQGGARYNEQFF
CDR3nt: TGTGCCAGCAGCCAGGGCGGGGCCAGATACAATGAGCAGTTCTTC

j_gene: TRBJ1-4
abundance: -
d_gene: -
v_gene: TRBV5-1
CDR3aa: CASSPSRTANSEKLFF
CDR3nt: TGCGCCAGCAGTCCATCCAGGACTGCTAATAGTGAAAAACTGTTTTTT

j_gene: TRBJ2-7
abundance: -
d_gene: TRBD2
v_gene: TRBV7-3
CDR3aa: CASSLNTAGGPYEQYF
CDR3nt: TGTGCCAGCAGCTTAAATACGGCGGGGGGGCCTTACGAGCAGTACTTC

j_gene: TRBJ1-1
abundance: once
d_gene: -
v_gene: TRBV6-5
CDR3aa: CASRTPGMNTEAFF
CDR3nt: TGTGCCAGCAGGACCCCAGGGATGAACACTGAAGCTTTCTTT

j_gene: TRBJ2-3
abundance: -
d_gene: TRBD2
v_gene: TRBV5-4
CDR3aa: CASSEGGRLGGPDTQYF
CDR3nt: TGTGCCAGCTCCGAGGGCGGGAGGCTTGGGGGGCCAGATACGCAGTATTTT

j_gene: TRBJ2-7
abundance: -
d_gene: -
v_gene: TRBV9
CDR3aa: CASSEGGGEQYF
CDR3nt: TGTGCCAGCAGCGAGGGGGGGGGAGAGCAGTACTTC

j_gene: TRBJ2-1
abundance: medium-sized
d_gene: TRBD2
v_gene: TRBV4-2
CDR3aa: CASSQGLAGPNEQFF
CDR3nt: TGTGCCAGCAGCCAAGGGCTAGCGGGGCCCAATGAGCAGTTCTTC

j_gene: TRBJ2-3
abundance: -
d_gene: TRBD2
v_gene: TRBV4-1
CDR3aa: CASSPSGLAGYTDTQYF
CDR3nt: TGCGCCAGCAGCCCATCTGGACTAGCGGGTTACACAGATACGCAGTATTTT

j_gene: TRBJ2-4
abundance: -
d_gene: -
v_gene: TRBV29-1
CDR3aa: CSVAKGGENIQYF
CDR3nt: TGCAGCGTCGCGAAGGGGGGGGAAAACATTCAGTACTTC

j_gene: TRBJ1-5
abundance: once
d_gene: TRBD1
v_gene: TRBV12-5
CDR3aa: CASGTLGQLNQPQHF
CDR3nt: TGTGCTAGTGGCACCTTGGGACAGTTAAATCAGCCCCAGCATTTT

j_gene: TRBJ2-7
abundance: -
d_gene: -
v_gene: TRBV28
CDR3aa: CASGVRNSYEQYF
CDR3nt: TGTGCCAGCGGCGTCAGGAACTCCTACGAGCAGTACTTC

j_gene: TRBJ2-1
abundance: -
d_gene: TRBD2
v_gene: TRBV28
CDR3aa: CASSLTLAAYNEQFF
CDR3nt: TGTGCCAGCAGTTTAACACTAGCGGCCTACAATGAGCAGTTCTTC

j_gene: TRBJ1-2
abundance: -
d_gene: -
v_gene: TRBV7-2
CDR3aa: CASYPGGSSRYGYTF
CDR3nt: TGTGCCAGCTATCCTGGGGGCAGCTCTCGCTATGGCTACACCTTC

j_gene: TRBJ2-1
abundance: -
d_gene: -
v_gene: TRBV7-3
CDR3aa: CASSFEPQDNEQFF
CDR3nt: TGTGCCAGCAGCTTCGAGCCCCAAGACAATGAGCAGTTCTTC

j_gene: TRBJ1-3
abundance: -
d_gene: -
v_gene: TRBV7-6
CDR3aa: CASSLGGSGNTIYF
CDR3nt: TGTGCCAGCAGCCTGGGAGGAAGTGGAAACACCATATATTTT

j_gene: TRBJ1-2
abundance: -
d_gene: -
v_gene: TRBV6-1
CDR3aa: CASSQGNYGYTF
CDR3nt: TGTGCCAGCAGTCAGGGGAACTATGGCTACACCTTC